This passage covers 22 T cell receptor beta chains from one sample sequenced in a study of read filtering for tumor transcriptome and immune sequencing. Molecular barcoded adaptors covering alpha/delta and beta/gamma chains were used on roughly 400 ng RNA. TCRdb re-called the reads through MiXCR, storing one row per CDR3 protein. In the table there are 50,000 to 65,000 distinct CDR3 sequences, around 18% of which are singletons. The sequenced sample consisted of a population of CD138-negative cells sorted from bone marrow. The source is a donor at least 40 years old with multiple myeloma.

This clonotype was counted between two and nine times. A clone one base away is much larger, so this may be a read error. V gene TRBV11-1 combines with J gene TRBJ1-1, with unresolved D. Germline V lookup: CDR1 SGHAT, CDR2 FQDESV (reference sequence). The CDR3 runs to 15 residues. The DNA for the CDR3 is TGTGCCAGCAGCTTAGTAAGGGTGGGGAGTTTTGAAGCTTCCTTT. Encoded protein: CASSLVRVGSFEASF. Supplemented by reference TRBV11-1 and TRBJ1-1, the full variable domain reads EAEVAQSPRYKITEKSQAVAFWCDPISGHATLYWYRQILGQGPELLVQFQDESVVDDSQLPKDRFSAERLKGVDSTLKIQPAELGDSAMYLCASSLVRVGSFEASFGQGTRLTVV.

This clonotype was picked up a small number of times. With a much larger clone just one base away, this may be a read error. The CDR3 carries no conserved terminal phenylalanine or tryptophan, so it likely arises from a read error. The chain carries TRBV6-6 and TRBJ2-6; no clear D gene. The germline V gene encodes CDR1 MNHNY and CDR2 SVGAGI (reference sequence). V dropped 4 bases and J dropped 1 base, with 5 bases sitting between them. This CDR3 spans 14 amino acids. The CDR3 sequence is CASSLVSGANVLTL. CDR3 bases: TGTGCCAGCAGTTTGGTTTCTGGGGCCAACGTCCTGACTCTC.

This clonotype was counted at least ten times. The V call is TRBV5-4, the J call TRBJ2-6; 8 bases are shared with TRBD1. From germline, CDR1 is SGHNT and CDR2 YYREEE (reference sequence). The CDR3 is 16 amino acids. The V segment lost 5 bases and the J segment 0 bases; nucleotides outside the gene matches: 4. The CDR3 nucleotides read TGTGCCAGCAGTCACAGGGGGAGCTCTGGGGCCAACGTCCTGACTTTC. Protein sequence: CASSHRGSSGANVLTF.

The chain carries TRBV30 and TRBJ2-1; 7 bases fit TRBD2. The CDR3 length is 16 residues. Germline CDR1 is GTSNPN and CDR2 is SVGIG (reference sequence). With V trimmed by 0 bases and J by 4 bases, 9 bases remained unmatched. The CDR3 loop is CAWSVLSSGTYNEQFF. The CDR3 DNA reads TGTGCCTGGAGTGTACTTTCTAGCGGTACATACAATGAGCAGTTCTTC.

This clonotype has a count of ten or more. The rearrangement joins TRBV30 to TRBJ2-2; TRBD2 matches 12 bases. Germline loops: CDR1 GTSNPN, CDR2 SVGIG (reference sequence). Germline trimming cut 0 bases from V and 7 bases from J; bases unmatched to any gene: 9. The CDR3 contains 17 residues. CDR3 sequence (DNA): TGTGCCTGGAGTGTAAAGTCTAGCGGGAGGGTTTTCGGGGAGCTGTTTTTT. It translates to CAWSVKSSGRVFGELFF.

This clonotype was observed a few times. V is TRBV4-2 and J is TRBJ1-4; 7 positions match TRBD1. The CDR3 contains 16 residues. The V gene's germline CDR1 is LGHNA and CDR2 YNFKEQ. After removal of 3 bases from V and 3 bases from J, the junction contained 7 bases not matched to a gene. This chain's CDR3 is CASSHSTGPANEKLFF. The DNA for the CDR3 is TGTGCCAGCAGCCATTCGACAGGGCCGGCTAATGAAAAACTGTTTTTT.

This clonotype was detected ten times or more. The chain is built from TRBV3-1 and TRBJ2-1; tentative D call: TRBD2 (5 bases). Trimming took 5 bases from V and 9 from J, leaving 8 bases between them. The CDR3 totals 11 residues. Germline-derived CDR1 and CDR2 are LGHDT and YNNKEL (reference sequence). The CDR3 nucleotides read TGTGCCAGCAGCGGTGGGAGTGAGCAGTTCTTC. Amino acids: CASSGGSEQFF.

This clonotype was recorded many times. The chain employs TRBV6-1 and TRBJ2-4; the D gene is possibly TRBD2 (7 bases). The CDR3 sequence is 17 residues long. Germline lookup yields CDR1 MNHNS and CDR2 SASEGT. The ends were cut back, 6 bases at V and 1 base at J, with 19 bases in the middle. In nucleotides, the CDR3 is TGTGCCAGCAGGCCTCTGGGGGCGGGGGTGGCCAAAAACATTCAGTACTTC. Amino acids: CASRPLGAGVAKNIQYF.

This clonotype was seen only a few times. The chain has TRBV7-2 and TRBJ2-1; D call uncertain. There are 13 residues in the CDR3. The V gene lost 2 bases and the J gene lost 4 bases, with 6 bases spanning the gap. Germline-derived CDR1 and CDR2 are SGHTA and FQGNSA. The CDR3 sequence is CASSLTRYNEQFF. The CDR3 bases are TGTGCCAGCAGCTTAACCAGATACAATGAGCAGTTCTTC. Variable domain in full (rest from reference TRBV7-2 and TRBJ2-1): GAGVSQSPSNKVTEKGKDVELRCDPISGHTALYWYRQSLGQGLEFLIYFQGNSAPDKSGLPSDRFSAERTGGSVSTLTIQRTQQEDSAVYLCASSLTRYNEQFFGPGTRLTVL.

About this clonotype itself: One junction end disagrees with the germline gene, perhaps due to a read error. The rearrangement joins TRBV20-1 to TRBJ2-1, with 9 bases fitting TRBD2. The CDR3 covers 14 residues. Looked up from germline, CDR1 is DFQATT and CDR2 is SNEGSKA (reference sequence). The CDR3 here is CSASTSGRTNGQFF. DNA of the CDR3: TGCAGTGCTTCGACTAGCGGTAGAACCAATGGGCAGTTCTTC.

Turning to this clonotype: The junction differs from germline at one of its ends, possibly a read error. This rearrangement joins TRBV28 to TRBJ2-3; 8 nucleotides line up with TRBD2. Germline V lookup: CDR1 MDHEN, CDR2 SYDVKM. The CDR3 contains 15 residues. This CDR3 reads CASSRREGAGDSQYF. Written as DNA, the CDR3 is TGTGCCAGCAGTCGCCGAGAGGGAGCGGGAGATTCGCAGTATTTT.

This clonotype is classed as medium-sized. The gene calls are TRBV28 and TRBJ2-1, with 7 bases aligning to TRBD1. Germline-derived CDR1 and CDR2 are MDHEN and SYDVKM. V dropped 6 bases and J dropped 2; count of bases not matched to a gene: 7. The CDR3 spans 15 residues. CDR3 in amino acids: CASRSDRSAYNEQFF. In DNA form, the CDR3 reads TGTGCCAGCAGATCGGACAGGTCAGCCTACAATGAGCAGTTCTTC.

This clonotype was seen more than once but under ten times. The gene calls are TRBV10-3 and TRBJ2-1; tentatively, D is TRBD2 (6 bases). Trimming removed 7 bases from V and 2 bases from J, with 12 bases in between. CDR1 ENHRY and CDR2 SYGVKD come from the germline V gene. This CDR3 region has 14 residues. Here the CDR3 reads CAINATGAYNEQFF. The CDR3 region has the DNA TGTGCCATCAATGCCACGGGGGCCTACAATGAGCAGTTCTTC.

Of note for this clonotype: A much larger clone lies one base from this, so it may be a read error. This chain links TRBV6-6 with TRBJ2-5; 7 bases fit TRBD1. In germline, CDR1 is MNHNY, CDR2 SVGAGI (reference sequence). The CDR3 contains 15 residues. The trim removed 6 bases at V and 2 bases at J, leaving 9 bases unmatched. The CDR3 DNA is TGTGCCAGCAGGAACCAGGGACAGCGGCAAGAGACCCAGTACTTC. It codes for CASRNQGQRQETQYF.

This clonotype has a count of ten or more. CDR3 bases: TGCAGGGCAATCCCCGGGACTAGCGGGGAGGTTCCTGATACGCAGTATTTT. This sequence encodes CRAIPGTSGEVPDTQYF. The chain joins TRBV20-1 to TRBJ2-3; 13 bases fit TRBD2. The CDR3 extends over 17 amino acids. From germline, CDR1 is DFQATT and CDR2 SNEGSKA (reference sequence).

This clonotype has at least ten counts. The chain joins TRBV29-1 to TRBJ2-7, with 7 bases aligning to TRBD2. The CDR3 length is 13 residues. V was pared by 4 bases and J by 6 bases, with 9 bases of the junction left unmatched. Germline V gives CDR1 SQVTM, CDR2 ANQGSEA. CDR3 nucleotides: TGCAGCGTTGTCCGCGATCCGGGGGGCGAGCAGTACTTC. It is translated as CSVVRDPGGEQYF.

About this clonotype itself: It may be a read error: a sequence one base away is much more abundant. V is TRBV7-2 and J is TRBJ2-3; 7 bases are a match to TRBD2. Germline CDR1 SGHTA, CDR2 FQGNSA. The V segment lost 11 bases and the J segment 0 bases; nucleotides outside the gene matches: 11. The CDR3 runs 15 residues. This CDR3 is CAGTLAGLSTDTQYF. CDR3 coding DNA: TGTGCCGGCACCTTAGCGGGTCTAAGCACAGATACGCAGTATTTT. The full variable domain, completed using reference TRBV7-2 and TRBJ2-3, is GAGVSQSPSNKVTEKGKDVELRCDPISGHTALYWYRQSLGQGLEFLIYFQGNSAPDKSGLPSDRFSAERTGGSVSTLTIQRTQQEDSAVYLCAGTLAGLSTDTQYFGPGTRLTVL.

The sample holds many counts of this clonotype. The chain employs TRBV6-5 and TRBJ1-5, with D unresolved. Trimming stripped 2 bases from V and 5 bases from J, with 7 bases between. Germline V gene data show CDR1 as MNHEY and CDR2 as SVGAGI. The CDR3 runs to 13 residues. The CDR3 reads CASSYASYQPQHF. The CDR3 DNA is TGTGCCAGCAGTTACGCCAGTTATCAGCCCCAGCATTTT.

This clonotype turned up a few times. A much larger clone sits a single nucleotide away, making a read error possible. V and J are TRBV7-6 and TRBJ1-1; perhaps TRBD1 as D (5 bases). The germline V gene encodes CDR1 SGHVS and CDR2 FNYEAQ. The CDR3 runs to 14 residues. V lost 7 bases to trimming and J lost 5 bases, with 17 bases between them. In nucleotides, the CDR3 is TGTGCCAGCATCCCCGGGGCAGGGCTTACTGAAGCTTTCTTT. Encoded protein: CASIPGAGLTEAFF.

This clonotype was recorded many times. The chain combines TRBV3-1 with TRBJ2-2; D call uncertain. Trimming left V 6 bases short and J 0 bases short, with 5 bases between. Germline lookup yields CDR1 LGHDT and CDR2 YNNKEL (reference sequence). The CDR3 runs 13 residues. This chain's CDR3 is CASRSTNTGELFF. CDR3 coding DNA: TGTGCCAGCAGATCCACGAACACCGGGGAGCTGTTTTTT.

This clonotype was seen at least ten times. This chain joins TRBV5-1 and TRBJ2-1; TRBD2 might be the D (6 bases). The CDR3 consists of 14 residues. Germline-derived CDR1 and CDR2 are SGHRS and YFSETQ. The ends were cut back, 0 bases at V and 6 bases at J, with 10 bases in the middle. The CDR3 here is CASSLGYGGNEQFF. As DNA, the CDR3 is TGCGCCAGCAGCTTGGGATACGGGGGCAATGAGCAGTTCTTC.

Worth noting for this clonotype: A much larger clone lies a single base off, so this may be a read error. The CDR3 end shows no conserved phenylalanine or tryptophan, and so a read error is likely. The V gene is TRBV7-6, the J gene TRBJ1-2; D may be TRBD1 (5 bases). Per germline, CDR1 SGHVS and CDR2 FNYEAQ. V was shortened by 6 bases and J by 8 bases, with 16 bases between the two germline ends. This CDR3 spans 13 amino acids. CDR3 amino acids: CASRSPPGLGYTS. CDR3 DNA sequence: TGTGCCAGCAGATCACCCCCGGGGCTCGGCTACACCTCC.